This T cell receptor beta chain was documented in a study of blood T cell repertoires in COVID-19. About the study: Both acute and convalescent COVID-19 samples were obtained from the United States, Italy and Spain. Sample material is recorded as cDNA or gDNA derived from T cells, B-cell-depleted T cells, or PBMCs.

Trimming took 4 bases from V and 7 from J; bases not matched to a gene: 9. The CDR3 length is 14 residues. Germline-derived CDR1 and CDR2 are KGHSH and LQKENI. Original data processing: Reference gene primer amplification in the assay estimated nucleated cell counts. Generated by immunoSEQ multiplex PCR, the TCRdb table keeps only in-frame clones and is missing some. Clonal size and the V and J genes are those of that table, whereas D and trimming came from the DNA. This table holds 110,000 to 150,000 clones, over 75% found once. Sequencing input: peripheral blood. The chain uses TRBV18 and TRBJ1-1; 7 bases agree with TRBD1. The clonotype originates from a woman in her forties or fifties with acute or convalescent COVID-19. The chain's CDR3 is CASSQERGLGEAFF. As DNA, the CDR3 is TGTGCCAGCTCACAGGAGAGGGGGCTGGGTGAAGCTTTCTTT. The whole variable domain, filled in from reference TRBV18 and TRBJ1-1, reads NAGVMQNPRHLVRRRGQEARLRCSPMKGHSHVYWYRQLPEEGLKFMVYLQKENIIDESGMPKERFSAEFPKEGPSILRIQQVVRGDSAAYFCASSQERGLGEAFFGQGTRLTVV.